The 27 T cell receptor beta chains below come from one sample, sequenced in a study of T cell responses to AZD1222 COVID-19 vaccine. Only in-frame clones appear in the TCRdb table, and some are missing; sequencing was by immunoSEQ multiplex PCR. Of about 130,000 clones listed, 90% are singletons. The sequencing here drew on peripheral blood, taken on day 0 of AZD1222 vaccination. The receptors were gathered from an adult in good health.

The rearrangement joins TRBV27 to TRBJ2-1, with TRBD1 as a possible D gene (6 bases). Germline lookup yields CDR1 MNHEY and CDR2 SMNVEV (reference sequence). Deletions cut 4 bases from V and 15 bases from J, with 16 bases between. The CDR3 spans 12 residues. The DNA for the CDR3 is TGTGCCAGCAGTTCACAACAGGGTATTGGGTTCTTC. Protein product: CASSSQQGIGFF.

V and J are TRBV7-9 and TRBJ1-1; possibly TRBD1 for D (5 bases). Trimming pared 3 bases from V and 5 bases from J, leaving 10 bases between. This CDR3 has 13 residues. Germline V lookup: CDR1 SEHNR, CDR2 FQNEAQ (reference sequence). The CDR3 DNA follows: TGTGCCAGCAGCTTTCCAGGGCGTACTGAAGCTTTCTTT. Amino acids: CASSFPGRTEAFF.

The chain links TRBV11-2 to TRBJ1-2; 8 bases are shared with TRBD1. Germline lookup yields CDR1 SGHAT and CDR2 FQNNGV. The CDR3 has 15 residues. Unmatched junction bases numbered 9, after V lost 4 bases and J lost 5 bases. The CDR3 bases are TGTGCCAGCAGCTCCCATCCGGGACAGGTTTATGGCTACACCTTC. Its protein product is CASSSHPGQVYGYTF.

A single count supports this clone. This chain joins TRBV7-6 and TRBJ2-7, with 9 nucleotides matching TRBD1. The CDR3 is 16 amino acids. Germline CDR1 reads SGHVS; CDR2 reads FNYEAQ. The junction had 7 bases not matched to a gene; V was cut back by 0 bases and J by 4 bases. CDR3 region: CASSLAGTGTGYEQYF. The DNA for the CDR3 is TGTGCCAGCAGCTTAGCGGGGACAGGGACTGGATACGAGCAGTACTTC. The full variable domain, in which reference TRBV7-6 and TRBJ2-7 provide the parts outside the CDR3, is GAGVSQSPRYKVTKRGQDVALRCDPISGHVSLYWYRQALGQGPEFLTYFNYEAQQDKSGLPNDRFSAERPEGSISTLTIQRTEQRDSAMYRCASSLAGTGTGYEQYFGPGTRLTVT.

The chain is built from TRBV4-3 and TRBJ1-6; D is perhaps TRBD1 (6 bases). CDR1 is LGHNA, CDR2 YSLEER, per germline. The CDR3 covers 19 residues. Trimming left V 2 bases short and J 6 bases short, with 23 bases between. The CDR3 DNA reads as TGCGCCAGCAGCCAAAAAAGACCGAATGGGGGCGTGGGTAATTCACCCCTCCACTTT. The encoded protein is CASSQKRPNGGVGNSPLHF.

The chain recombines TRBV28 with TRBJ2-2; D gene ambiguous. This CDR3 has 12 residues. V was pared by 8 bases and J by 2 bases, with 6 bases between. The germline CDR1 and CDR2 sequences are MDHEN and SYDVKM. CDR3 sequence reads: CASVGNTGELFF. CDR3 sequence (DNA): TGTGCCAGCGTTGGAAACACCGGGGAGCTGTTTTTT.

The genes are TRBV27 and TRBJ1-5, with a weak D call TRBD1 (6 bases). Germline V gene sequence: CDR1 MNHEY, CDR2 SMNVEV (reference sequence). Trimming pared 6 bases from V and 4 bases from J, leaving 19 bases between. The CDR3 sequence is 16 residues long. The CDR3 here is CASSPSGGGGNQPQHF. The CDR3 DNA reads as TGTGCCAGCAGCCCCTCCGGGGGCGGAGGAAATCAGCCCCAGCATTTT.

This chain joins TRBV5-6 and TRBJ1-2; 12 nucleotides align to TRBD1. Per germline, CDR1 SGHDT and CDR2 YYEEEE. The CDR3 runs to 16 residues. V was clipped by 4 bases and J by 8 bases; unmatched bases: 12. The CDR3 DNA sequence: TGTGCCAGCAGCCCGGTAGGGACAGGGGGCTGGGAAGGCTACACCTTC. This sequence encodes CASSPVGTGGWEGYTF.

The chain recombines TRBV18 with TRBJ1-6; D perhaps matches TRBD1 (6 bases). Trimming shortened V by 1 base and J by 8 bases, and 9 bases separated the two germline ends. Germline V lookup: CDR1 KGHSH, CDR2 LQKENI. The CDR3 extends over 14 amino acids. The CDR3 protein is CASSPLSGDSPLHF. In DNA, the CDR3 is TGTGCCAGCTCACCACTCTCAGGGGATTCACCCCTCCACTTT.

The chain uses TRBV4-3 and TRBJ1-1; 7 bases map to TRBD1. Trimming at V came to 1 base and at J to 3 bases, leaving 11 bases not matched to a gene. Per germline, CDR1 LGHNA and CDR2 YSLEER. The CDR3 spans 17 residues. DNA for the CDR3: TGCGCCAGCAGCCAAGGGCACAGGGGCCTCGGCTACACTGAAGCTTTCTTT. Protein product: CASSQGHRGLGYTEAFF.

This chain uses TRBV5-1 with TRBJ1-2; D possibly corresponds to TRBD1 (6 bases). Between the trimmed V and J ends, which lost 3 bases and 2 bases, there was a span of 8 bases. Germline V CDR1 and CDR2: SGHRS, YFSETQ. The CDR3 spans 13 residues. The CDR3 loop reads CASSSQGNYGYTF. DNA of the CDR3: TGCGCCAGCAGCTCACAGGGAAACTATGGCTACACCTTC.

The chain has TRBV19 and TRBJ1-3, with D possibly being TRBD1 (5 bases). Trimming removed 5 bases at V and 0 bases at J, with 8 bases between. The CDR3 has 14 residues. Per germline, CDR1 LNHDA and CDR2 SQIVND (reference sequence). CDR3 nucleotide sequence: TGTGCCAGTAGTCGGGGGGGCTCTGGAAACACCATATATTTT. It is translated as CASSRGGSGNTIYF.

The CDR3 region is CASSEAVPTGYNEQFF. The CDR3 bases are TGTGCCAGCAGTGAAGCAGTGCCGACAGGCTACAATGAGCAGTTCTTC. The chain joins TRBV6-1 to TRBJ2-1; possible D gene TRBD1, 6 bases. The V gene lost 0 bases and the J gene lost 3 bases, with 12 bases spanning the gap. This CDR3 contains 16 residues. Germline V gene lookup returns CDR1 MNHNS and CDR2 SASEGT.

Here the CDR3 reads CASSPTGPPLHF. The DNA for the CDR3 is TGTGCCAGCAGCCCTACGGGCCCACCCCTCCACTTT. The chain recombines TRBV7-8 with TRBJ1-6, with unresolved D. The CDR3 is 12 residues long. Trimming left V 5 bases short and J 11 bases short, with 10 bases between. CDR1 is SGHVS and CDR2 is FQNEAQ in the germline V gene.

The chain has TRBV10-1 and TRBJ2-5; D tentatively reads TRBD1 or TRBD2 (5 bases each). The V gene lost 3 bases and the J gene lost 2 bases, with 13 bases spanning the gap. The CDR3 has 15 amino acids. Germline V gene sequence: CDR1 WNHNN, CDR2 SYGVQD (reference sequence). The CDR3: CASSDPGPIQETQYF. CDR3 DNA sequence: TGCGCCAGCAGTGACCCGGGGCCGATACAAGAGACCCAGTACTTC.

CDR3 nucleotides: TGCGCCAGCAGCGCGAGTACTATCTACCAAGAGACCCAGTACTTC. Protein product: CASSASTIYQETQYF. The chain joins TRBV5-1 to TRBJ2-5; D uncertain. The V and J ends lost 4 bases and 0 bases respectively, with 13 bases between them. The CDR3 runs to 15 residues. The V gene's germline CDR1 is SGHRS and CDR2 YFSETQ.

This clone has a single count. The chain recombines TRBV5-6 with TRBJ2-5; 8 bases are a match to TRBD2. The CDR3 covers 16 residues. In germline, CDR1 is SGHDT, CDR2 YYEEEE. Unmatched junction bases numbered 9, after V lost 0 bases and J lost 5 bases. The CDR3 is CASSLEGTSGRETQYF. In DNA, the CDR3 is TGTGCCAGCAGCTTGGAGGGGACTAGTGGTCGTGAGACCCAGTACTTC.

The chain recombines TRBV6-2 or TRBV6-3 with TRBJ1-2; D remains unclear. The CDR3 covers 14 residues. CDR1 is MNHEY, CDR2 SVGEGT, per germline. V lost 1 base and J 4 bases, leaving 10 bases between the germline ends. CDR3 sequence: CASSYLPGPYGYTF. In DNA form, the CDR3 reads TGTGCCAGCAGTTACTTGCCCGGCCCCTATGGCTACACCTTC.

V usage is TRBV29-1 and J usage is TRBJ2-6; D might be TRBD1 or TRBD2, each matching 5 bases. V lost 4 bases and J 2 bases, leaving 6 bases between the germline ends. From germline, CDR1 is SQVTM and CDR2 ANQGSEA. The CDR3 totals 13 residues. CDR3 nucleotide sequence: TGCAGCGTTGTGGGGGCTGGGGCCAACGTCCTGACTTTC. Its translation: CSVVGAGANVLTF.

In nucleotides, the CDR3 is TGTGCCAGTAGGGGCTGGGGTTTTGACACTGAAGCTTTCTTT. Protein sequence: CASRGWGFDTEAFF. This chain links TRBV19 with TRBJ1-1, with D uncertain. CDR1 and CDR2 (germline): LNHDA, SQIVND (reference sequence). This CDR3 has 14 residues. V shed 6 bases and J shed 3 bases, with 14 bases lying between them.

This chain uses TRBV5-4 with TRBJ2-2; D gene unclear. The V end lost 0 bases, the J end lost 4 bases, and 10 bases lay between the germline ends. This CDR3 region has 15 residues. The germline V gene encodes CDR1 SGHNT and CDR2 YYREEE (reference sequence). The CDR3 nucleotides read TGTGCCAGCAGCTTGGGGGCTACCCTCACCGGGGAGCTGTTTTTT. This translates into CASSLGATLTGELFF.

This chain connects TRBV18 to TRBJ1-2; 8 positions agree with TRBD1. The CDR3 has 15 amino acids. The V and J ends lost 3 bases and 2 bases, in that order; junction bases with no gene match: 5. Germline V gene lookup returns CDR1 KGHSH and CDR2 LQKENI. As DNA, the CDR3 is TGTGCCAGCTCACCGCGGACAGGGAAAAACTATGGCTACACCTTC. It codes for CASSPRTGKNYGYTF.

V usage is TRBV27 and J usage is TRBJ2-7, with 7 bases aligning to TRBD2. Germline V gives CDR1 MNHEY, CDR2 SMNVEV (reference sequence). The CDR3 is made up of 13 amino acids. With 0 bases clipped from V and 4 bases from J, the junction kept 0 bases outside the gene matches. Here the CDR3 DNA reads TGTGCCAGCAGTTTATCAGCGGGGTACGAGCAGTACTTC. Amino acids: CASSLSAGYEQYF.

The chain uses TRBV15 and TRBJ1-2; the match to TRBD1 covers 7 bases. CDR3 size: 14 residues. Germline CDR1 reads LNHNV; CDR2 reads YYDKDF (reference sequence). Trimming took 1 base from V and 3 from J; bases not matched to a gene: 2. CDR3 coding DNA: TGTGCCACCAGCAGAGGGGACAGTGACTATGGCTACACCTTC. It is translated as CATSRGDSDYGYTF.

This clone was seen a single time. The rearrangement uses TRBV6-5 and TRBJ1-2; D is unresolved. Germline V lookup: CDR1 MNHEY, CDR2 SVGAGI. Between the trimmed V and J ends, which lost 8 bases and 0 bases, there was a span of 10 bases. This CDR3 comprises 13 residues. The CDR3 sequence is CASRSASNYGYTF. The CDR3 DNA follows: TGTGCCAGCCGTTCGGCCTCTAACTATGGCTACACCTTC.

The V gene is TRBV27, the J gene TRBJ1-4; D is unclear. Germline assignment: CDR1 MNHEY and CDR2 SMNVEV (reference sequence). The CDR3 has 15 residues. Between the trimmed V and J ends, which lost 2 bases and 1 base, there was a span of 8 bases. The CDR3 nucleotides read TGTGCCAGCAGTTTAATGGTCGGAACTAATGAAAAACTGTTTTTT. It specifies CASSLMVGTNEKLFF.

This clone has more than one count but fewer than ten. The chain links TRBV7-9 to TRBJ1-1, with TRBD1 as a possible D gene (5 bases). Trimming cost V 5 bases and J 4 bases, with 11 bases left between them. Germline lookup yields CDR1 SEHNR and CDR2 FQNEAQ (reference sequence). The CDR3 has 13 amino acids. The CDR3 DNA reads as TGTGCCAGCAGCCCCATAGGGGCCACTGAAGCTTTCTTT. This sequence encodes CASSPIGATEAFF.